A selection of T cell receptor beta chains follows, all from one sample in a study of T cells in Graves' hyperthyroidism and ophthalmopathy. TCRdb recomputed calls from the multiplex PCR reads with MiXCR, one row per CDR3 protein. The sample records some 600,000 distinct CDR3 sequences, approximately 14% being singletons. Sequenced: blood. The source is a woman between 25 and 40 years old with Graves' hyperthyroidism that later progressed to Graves' ophthalmopathy. Both conserved end residues are part of each CDR3. A D gene is named only where the DNA matches it firmly. The size entry is marked missing in some rows and otherwise reads once, few, many or a size class.

j_call clone_size v_call d_call cdr3_length cdr3_nt cdr3_aa
TRBJ1-2 many TRBV10-3 TRBD1 14 TGTGCCATCAAACCGGGACAGGGTGACTATGGCTACACCTTC CAIKPGQGDYGYTF
TRBJ2-5 many TRBV20-1 TRBD1 18 TGCAGTGCTAGGGCCGGGACAGTGGAGTTAGTGGTCAGAGAGACCCAGTACTTC CSARAGTVELVVRETQYF
TRBJ1-1 many TRBV28 NA 11 TGTGCCAGCAGTTTATATGATGAAGCTTTCTTT CASSLYDEAFF
TRBJ2-3 many TRBV20-1 TRBD2 12 TGCAGTCCTAGCGGGACCAGTGATACGCAGTATTTT CSPSGTSDTQYF
TRBJ2-3 NA TRBV25-1 TRBD2 14 TGTGCCAGCAGTGAGTGGACTAGCGGCGATACGCAGTATTTT CASSEWTSGDTQYF
TRBJ2-1 NA TRBV6-2/TRBV6-3 NA 16 TGTGCCAGCAGCGCCCCACTAGCTCCCCCAATTAATGAGCAGTTCTTC CASSAPLAPPINEQFF
TRBJ1-4 few TRBV19 NA 14 TGTGCCAGTAGTACCTTTGGGGAGAATGAAAAACTGTTTTTT CASSTFGENEKLFF
TRBJ2-7 many TRBV7-2 TRBD2 15 TGTGCCAGCAGCTATTCGACTAGCGGGACGTACGAGCAGTACTTC CASSYSTSGTYEQYF
TRBJ2-1 many TRBV12-5 TRBD2 22 TGTGCTAGTGGTTTGACAGGGCCGTGGACTAGCGGAAGATCACCTTTTTACAATGAGCAGTTCTTC CASGLTGPWTSGRSPFYNEQFF
TRBJ1-1 many TRBV30 NA 12 TGTGCCGGTAAGGTGGGAAACACTGAAGCTTTCTTT CAGKVGNTEAFF
TRBJ1-4 NA TRBV4-1 NA 14 TGCGCCAGCAGCCAAAGTCAGGGAAATGAAAAACTGTTTTTT CASSQSQGNEKLFF
TRBJ2-3 many TRBV11-1 NA 15 TGTGCCAGCAGCGCGGTCAAGCAGGTCACAGATACGCAGTATTTT CASSAVKQVTDTQYF
TRBJ2-5 many TRBV24-1 NA 15 TGTGCCACCAGTGATTTAATGGGGGCAAAAGAGACCCAGTACTTC CATSDLMGAKETQYF
TRBJ1-3 many TRBV2 NA 15 TGTGCCAGCAGTGTCATGGGGGGCGCTGGAAACACCATATATTTT CASSVMGGAGNTIYF
TRBJ1-1 NA TRBV27 NA 14 TGTGCCAGCAGTTTAGAGCACATGAACACTGAAGCTTTCTTT CASSLEHMNTEAFF
TRBJ1-2 many TRBV27 TRBD1 14 TGTGCCAGCAGTCCACAGGGGGCCCTTTACGGCTACACCTTC CASSPQGALYGYTF
TRBJ2-7 many TRBV2 NA 14 TGTGCCAGCAACCGGGACTGGGTCGTCTACGAGCAGTACTTC CASNRDWVVYEQYF
TRBJ1-4 many TRBV28 NA 13 TGTGCCGGATCCACGGCAACTAATGAAAAACTGTTTTTT CAGSTATNEKLFF
TRBJ2-1 NA TRBV5-1 TRBD2 14 TGCGCCAGCAGATGGACTAGCGGGGTCGATGAGCAGTTCTTC CASRWTSGVDEQFF
TRBJ2-3 many TRBV24-1 NA 17 TGTGCCACCAGTGACCCCGAGGCCCAAGATATCACAGATACGCAGTATTTT CATSDPEAQDITDTQYF
TRBJ1-5 few TRBV6-5 NA 14 TGTGCCAGCAGTTACTCGCCGGGGGATCAGCCCCAGCATTTT CASSYSPGDQPQHF
TRBJ2-7 many TRBV27 NA 14 TGTGCCAGCAGTCTGACGAGAAGCTCCTACGAGCAGTACTTC CASSLTRSSYEQYF
TRBJ2-3 NA TRBV7-3 TRBD1 17 TGTGCCAGCAGCTTAACGGGGACAGGGTGGAGCACAGATACGCAGTATTTT CASSLTGTGWSTDTQYF
TRBJ2-1 many TRBV6-1 NA 13 TGTGCCAGCAGTTGGGCTAGAGGGAATGAGCAGTTCTTC CASSWARGNEQFF
TRBJ2-7 NA TRBV6-2/TRBV6-3 NA 13 TGTGCCAGCAGTCCCCGCGTGGGGGGCGAGCAGTACTTC CASSPRVGGEQYF
TRBJ1-1 many TRBV12-3/TRBV12-4 NA 12 TGTGCCAGCAGCCCCGGGACAAATCAAGCTTTCTTT CASSPGTNQAFF
TRBJ2-1 few TRBV19 NA 13 TGTGCCAGTAGTAGCCTAGTCCACAATGAGCAGTTCTTC CASSSLVHNEQFF
TRBJ1-1 many TRBV11-2 NA 13 TGTGCCAGCAGCTTAACGGAGGACACTGAAGCTTTCTTT CASSLTEDTEAFF
TRBJ2-7 NA TRBV4-1 NA 19 TGCGCCAGCAGCCTAATAGGATTCGCAGGGCAAAAAAGCTCCTACGAGCAGTACTTC CASSLIGFAGQKSSYEQYF
TRBJ2-1 many TRBV19 NA 13 TGTGCCAGTAGTAAACAGGGATACAATGAGCAGTTCTTC CASSKQGYNEQFF
TRBJ1-2 many TRBV11-3 NA 13 TGTGCCAGCAGCTTAGAAGAGGGGCATGGCTACACCTTC CASSLEEGHGYTF
TRBJ2-3 many TRBV24-1 NA 15 TGTGCCACCAGTGAACCTATAGCGGGCACAGATACGCAGTATTTT CATSEPIAGTDTQYF
TRBJ1-1 many TRBV20-1 NA 15 TGCAGTGCTGAGTACGGCGGCAGTACGAACACTGAAGCTTTCTTT CSAEYGGSTNTEAFF
TRBJ1-1 few TRBV6-4 NA 12 TGTGCCAGCAGTATTGACAGCACTGGAGCTTTCTTT CASSIDSTGAFF
TRBJ1-1 NA TRBV28 NA 15 TGTGCCAGCAGTCCTGAGATCTATGTGAACACTGAAGCTTTCTTT CASSPEIYVNTEAFF
TRBJ2-7 many TRBV27 NA 15 TGTGCCAGCAGTTTATCGGACTACAGCTCCTACGAGCAGTACTTC CASSLSDYSSYEQYF
TRBJ2-3 many TRBV15 NA 15 TGTGCCACCAGCAGTATTAGCGGACGCACAGATACGCAGTATTTT CATSSISGRTDTQYF